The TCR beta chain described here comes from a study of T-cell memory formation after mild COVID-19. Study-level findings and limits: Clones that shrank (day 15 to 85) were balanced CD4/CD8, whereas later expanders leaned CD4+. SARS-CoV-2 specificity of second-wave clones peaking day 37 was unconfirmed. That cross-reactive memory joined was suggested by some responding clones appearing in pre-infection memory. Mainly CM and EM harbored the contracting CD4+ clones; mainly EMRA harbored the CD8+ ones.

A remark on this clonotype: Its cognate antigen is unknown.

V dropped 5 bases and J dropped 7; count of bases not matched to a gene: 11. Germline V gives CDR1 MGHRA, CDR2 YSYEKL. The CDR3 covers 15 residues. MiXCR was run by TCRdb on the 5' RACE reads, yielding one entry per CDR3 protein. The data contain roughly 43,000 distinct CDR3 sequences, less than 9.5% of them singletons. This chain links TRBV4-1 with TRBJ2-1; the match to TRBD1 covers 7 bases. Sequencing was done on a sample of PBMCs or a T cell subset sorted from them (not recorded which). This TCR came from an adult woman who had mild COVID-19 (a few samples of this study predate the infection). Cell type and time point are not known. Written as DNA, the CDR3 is TGCGCCAGCAGCGACCAGGGGGTGATATTGAATGAGCAGTTCTTC. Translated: CASSDQGVILNEQFF.